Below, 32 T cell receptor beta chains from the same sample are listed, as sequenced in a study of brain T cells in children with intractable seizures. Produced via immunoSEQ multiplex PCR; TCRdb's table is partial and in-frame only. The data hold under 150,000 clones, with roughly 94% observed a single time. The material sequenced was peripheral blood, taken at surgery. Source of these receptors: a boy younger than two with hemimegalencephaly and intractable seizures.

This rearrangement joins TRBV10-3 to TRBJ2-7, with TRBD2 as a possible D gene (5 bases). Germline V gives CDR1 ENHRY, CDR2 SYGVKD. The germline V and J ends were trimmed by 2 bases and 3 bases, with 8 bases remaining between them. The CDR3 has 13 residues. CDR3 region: CAISERDDYEQYF. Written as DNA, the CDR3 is TGTGCCATCAGTGAGCGGGATGACTACGAGCAGTACTTC.

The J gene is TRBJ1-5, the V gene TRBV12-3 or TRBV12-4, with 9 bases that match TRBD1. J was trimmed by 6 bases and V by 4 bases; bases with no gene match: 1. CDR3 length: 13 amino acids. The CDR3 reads CASSWTGAQPQHF. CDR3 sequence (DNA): TGTGCCAGCAGTTGGACAGGGGCTCAGCCCCAGCATTTT.

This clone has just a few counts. The CDR3 DNA follows: TGCGCCAGCAGCCAAGTTCAGCGGGGCTCCTACGAGCAGTACTTC. It yields the protein CASSQVQRGSYEQYF. V and J are TRBV4-1 and TRBJ2-7; 7 bases line up with TRBD2. The germline CDR1 and CDR2 sequences are MGHRA and YSYEKL. V shed 1 base, J shed 0 bases, and the junction held 3 bases outside the gene matches. This CDR3 region has 15 residues.

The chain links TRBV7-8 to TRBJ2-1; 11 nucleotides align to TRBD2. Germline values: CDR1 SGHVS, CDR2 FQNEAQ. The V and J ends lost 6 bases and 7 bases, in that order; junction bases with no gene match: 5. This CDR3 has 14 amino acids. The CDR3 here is CASSQLAGENEQFF. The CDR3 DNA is TGTGCCAGCAGTCAACTAGCGGGAGAAAATGAGCAGTTCTTC.

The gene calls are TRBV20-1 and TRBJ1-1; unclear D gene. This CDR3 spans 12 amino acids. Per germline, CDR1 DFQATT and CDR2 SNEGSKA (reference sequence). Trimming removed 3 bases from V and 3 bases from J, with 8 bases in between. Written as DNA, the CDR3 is TGCAGTGCTAGTTTCGGGTACACTGAAGCTTTCTTT. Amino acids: CSASFGYTEAFF.

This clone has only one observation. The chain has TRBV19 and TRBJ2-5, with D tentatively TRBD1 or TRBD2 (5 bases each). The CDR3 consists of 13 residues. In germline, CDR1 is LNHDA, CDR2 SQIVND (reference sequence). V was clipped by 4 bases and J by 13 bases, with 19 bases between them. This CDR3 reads CASSTEMGLAVYF. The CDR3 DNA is TGTGCCAGTAGTACTGAAATGGGGCTAGCCGTGTACTTC.

The CDR3 here is CASSLGLAGGYQETQYF. DNA for the CDR3: TGTGCCAGCAGCTTAGGGCTAGCGGGAGGGTACCAAGAGACCCAGTACTTC. V and J are TRBV7-2 and TRBJ2-5; 12 bases fit TRBD2. CDR3 size: 17 residues. V shed 1 base and J 0 bases; nucleotides not matched to a gene: 3. The V gene's germline CDR1 is SGHTA and CDR2 FQGNSA. Full variable domain (outside the CDR3, taken from reference TRBV7-2 and TRBJ2-5): GAGVSQSPSNKVTEKGKDVELRCDPISGHTALYWYRQSLGQGLEFLIYFQGNSAPDKSGLPSDRFSAERTGGSVSTLTIQRTQQEDSAVYLCASSLGLAGGYQETQYFGPGTRLLVL.

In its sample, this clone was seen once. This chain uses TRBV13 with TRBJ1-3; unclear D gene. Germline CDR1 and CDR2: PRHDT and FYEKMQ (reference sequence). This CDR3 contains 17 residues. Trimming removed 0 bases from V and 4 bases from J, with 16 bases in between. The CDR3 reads CASSLGLSSGRGNTIYF. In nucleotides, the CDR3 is TGTGCCAGCAGCTTAGGCCTAAGTTCCGGGAGGGGAAACACCATATATTTT.

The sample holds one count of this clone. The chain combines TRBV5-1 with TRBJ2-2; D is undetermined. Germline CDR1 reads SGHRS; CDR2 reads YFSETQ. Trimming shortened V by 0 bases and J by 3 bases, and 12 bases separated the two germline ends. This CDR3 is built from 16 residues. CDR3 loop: CASSLVQVQYTGELFF. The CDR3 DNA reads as TGCGCCAGCAGCTTGGTCCAGGTCCAGTACACCGGGGAGCTGTTTTTT.

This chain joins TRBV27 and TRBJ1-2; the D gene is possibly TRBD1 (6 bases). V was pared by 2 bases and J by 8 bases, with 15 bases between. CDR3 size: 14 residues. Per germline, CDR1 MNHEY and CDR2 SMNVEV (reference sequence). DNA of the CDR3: TGTGCCAGCAGTTTACCGGGGGGCTTGGGCGGCTACACCTTC. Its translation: CASSLPGGLGGYTF.

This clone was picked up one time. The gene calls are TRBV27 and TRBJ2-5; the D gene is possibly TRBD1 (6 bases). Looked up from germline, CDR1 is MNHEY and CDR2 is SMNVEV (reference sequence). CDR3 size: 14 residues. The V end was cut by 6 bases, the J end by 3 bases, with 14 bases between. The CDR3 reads CASSNVRQEETQYF. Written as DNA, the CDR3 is TGTGCCAGCAGCAATGTACGACAGGAAGAGACCCAGTACTTC.

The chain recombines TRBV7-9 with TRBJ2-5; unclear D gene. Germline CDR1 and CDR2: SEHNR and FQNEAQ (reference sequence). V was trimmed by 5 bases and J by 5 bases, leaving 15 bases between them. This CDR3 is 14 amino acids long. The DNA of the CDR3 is TGTGCCAGCAGCCAAAGGTCCGCCTGGGAGACCCAGTACTTC. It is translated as CASSQRSAWETQYF.

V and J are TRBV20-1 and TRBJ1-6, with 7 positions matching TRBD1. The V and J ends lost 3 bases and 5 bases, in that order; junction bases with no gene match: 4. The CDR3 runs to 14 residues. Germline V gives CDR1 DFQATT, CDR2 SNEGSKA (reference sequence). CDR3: CSASGDRDNSPLHF. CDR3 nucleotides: TGCAGTGCTAGTGGAGACAGGGATAATTCACCCCTCCACTTT.

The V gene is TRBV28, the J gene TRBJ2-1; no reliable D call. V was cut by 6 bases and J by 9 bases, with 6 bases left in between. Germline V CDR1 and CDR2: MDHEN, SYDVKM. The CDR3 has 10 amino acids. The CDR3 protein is CASSSGEQFF. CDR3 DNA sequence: TGTGCCAGCAGCTCCGGTGAGCAGTTCTTC.

The CDR3 coding sequence is TGTGCTAGTGCCCCGTCCGGATCTGAAGCTTTCTTT. Protein: CASAPSGSEAFF. The V gene is TRBV12-5, the J gene TRBJ1-1, with D uncertain. The CDR3 runs to 12 residues. In germline, CDR1 is LGHNT, CDR2 FRNRAP. V was cut by 7 bases and J by 6 bases, with 12 bases left in between.

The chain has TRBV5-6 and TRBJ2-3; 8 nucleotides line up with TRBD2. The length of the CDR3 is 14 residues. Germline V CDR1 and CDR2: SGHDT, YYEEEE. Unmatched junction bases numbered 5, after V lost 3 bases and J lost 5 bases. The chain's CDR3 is CASSSTSGGDTQYF. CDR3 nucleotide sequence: TGTGCCAGCAGCTCCACTAGCGGAGGAGATACGCAGTATTTT.

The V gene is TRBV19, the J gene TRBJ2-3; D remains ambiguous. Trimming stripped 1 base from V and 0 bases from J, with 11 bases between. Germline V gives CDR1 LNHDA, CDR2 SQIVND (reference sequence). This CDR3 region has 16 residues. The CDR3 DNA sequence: TGTGCCAGTAGTATAGTTGCAGTGCTTAGCACAGATACGCAGTATTTT. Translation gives CASSIVAVLSTDTQYF.

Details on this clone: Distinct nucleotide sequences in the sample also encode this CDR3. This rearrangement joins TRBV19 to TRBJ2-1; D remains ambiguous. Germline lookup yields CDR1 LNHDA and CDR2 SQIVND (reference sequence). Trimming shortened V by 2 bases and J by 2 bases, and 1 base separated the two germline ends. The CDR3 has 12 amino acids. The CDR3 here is CASSIPYNEQFF. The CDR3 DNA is TGTGCCAGTAGTATACCCTACAATGAGCAGTTCTTC. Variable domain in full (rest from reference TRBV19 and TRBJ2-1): DGGITQSPKYLFRKEGQNVTLSCEQNLNHDAMYWYRQDPGQGLRLIYYSQIVNDFQKGDIAEGYSVSREKKESFPLTVTSAQKNPTAFYLCASSIPYNEQFFGPGTRLTVL.

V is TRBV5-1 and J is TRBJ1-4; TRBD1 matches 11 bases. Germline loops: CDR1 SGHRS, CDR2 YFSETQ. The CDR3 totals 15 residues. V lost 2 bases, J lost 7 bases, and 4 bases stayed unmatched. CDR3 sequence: CASSFAGTGGEKLFF. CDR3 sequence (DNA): TGCGCCAGCAGCTTCGCCGGGACAGGGGGTGAAAAACTGTTTTTT.

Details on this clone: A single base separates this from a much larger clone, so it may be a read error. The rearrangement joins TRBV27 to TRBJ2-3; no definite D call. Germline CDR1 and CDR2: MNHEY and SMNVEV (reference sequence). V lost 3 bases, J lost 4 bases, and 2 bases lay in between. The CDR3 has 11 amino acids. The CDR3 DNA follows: TGTGCCAGCAGTTTTTCAGATACGCAGTATTTT. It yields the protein CASSFSDTQYF.

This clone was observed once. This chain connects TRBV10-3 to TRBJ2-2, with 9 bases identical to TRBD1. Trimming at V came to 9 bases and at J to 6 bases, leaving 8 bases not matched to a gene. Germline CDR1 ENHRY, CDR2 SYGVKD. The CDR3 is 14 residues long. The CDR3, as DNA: TGTGCCATTACCGGGACAGGGCAAGCCGGGGAGCTGTTTTTT. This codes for CAITGTGQAGELFF.

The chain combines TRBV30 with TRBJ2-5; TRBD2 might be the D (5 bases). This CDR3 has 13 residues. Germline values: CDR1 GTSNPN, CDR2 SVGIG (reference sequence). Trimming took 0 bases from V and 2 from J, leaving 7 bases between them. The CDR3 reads CAWSVLAQETQYF. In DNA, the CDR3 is TGTGCCTGGAGTGTCTTAGCGCAAGAGACCCAGTACTTC.

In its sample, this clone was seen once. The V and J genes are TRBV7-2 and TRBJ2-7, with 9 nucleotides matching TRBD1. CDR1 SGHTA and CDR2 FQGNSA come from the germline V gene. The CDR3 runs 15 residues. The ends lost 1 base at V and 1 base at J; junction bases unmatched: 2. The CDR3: CASSLEQGASYEQYF. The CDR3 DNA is TGTGCCAGCAGCTTAGAACAGGGGGCTTCCTACGAGCAGTACTTC.

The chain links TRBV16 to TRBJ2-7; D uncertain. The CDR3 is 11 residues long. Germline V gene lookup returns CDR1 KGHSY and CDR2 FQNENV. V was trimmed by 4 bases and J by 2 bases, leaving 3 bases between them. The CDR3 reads CASSPAYEQYF. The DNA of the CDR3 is TGTGCCAGCAGCCCCGCCTACGAGCAGTACTTC.

The CDR3 is CASSQGGPIPNIQYF. The CDR3 DNA follows: TGTGCCAGCAGCCAAGGGGGACCGATCCCAAACATTCAGTACTTC. The J gene is TRBJ2-4, the V gene TRBV3-1 (or the pseudogene TRBV3-2), with D perhaps matching TRBD1 or TRBD2 (5 bases each). CDR3 length: 15 residues. V lost 1 base and J lost 6, with 13 bases in between. Germline lookup yields CDR1 LGHDT and CDR2 YNNKEL (reference sequence).

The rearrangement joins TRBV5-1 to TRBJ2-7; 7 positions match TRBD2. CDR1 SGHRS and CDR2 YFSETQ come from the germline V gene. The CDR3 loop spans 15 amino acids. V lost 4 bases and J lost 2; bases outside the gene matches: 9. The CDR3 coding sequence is TGCGCCAGCAGCGCCGGTTGGGGAGGGCCCTACGAGCAGTACTTC. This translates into CASSAGWGGPYEQYF.

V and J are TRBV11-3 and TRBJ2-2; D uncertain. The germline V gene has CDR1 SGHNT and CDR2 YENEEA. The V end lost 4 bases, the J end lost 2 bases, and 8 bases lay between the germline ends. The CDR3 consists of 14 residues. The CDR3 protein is CASSWRGNTGELFF. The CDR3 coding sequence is TGTGCCAGCAGCTGGCGCGGTAACACCGGGGAGCTGTTTTTT.

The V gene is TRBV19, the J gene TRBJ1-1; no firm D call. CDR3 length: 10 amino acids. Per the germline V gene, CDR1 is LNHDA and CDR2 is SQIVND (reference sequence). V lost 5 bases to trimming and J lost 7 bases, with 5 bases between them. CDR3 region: CASSWSEAFF. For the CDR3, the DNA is TGTGCCAGTAGTTGGAGTGAAGCTTTCTTT.

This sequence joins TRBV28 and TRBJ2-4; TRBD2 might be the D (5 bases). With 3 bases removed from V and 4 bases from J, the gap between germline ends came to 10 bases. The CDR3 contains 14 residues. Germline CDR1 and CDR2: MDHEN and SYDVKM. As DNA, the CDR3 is TGTGCCAGCAGTTTCGGACTCGTAAAAAACATTCAGTACTTC. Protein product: CASSFGLVKNIQYF.

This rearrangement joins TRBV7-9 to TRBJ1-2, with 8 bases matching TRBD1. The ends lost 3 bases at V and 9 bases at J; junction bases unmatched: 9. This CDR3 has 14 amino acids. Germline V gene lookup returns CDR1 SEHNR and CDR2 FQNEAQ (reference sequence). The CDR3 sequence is CASSFPQGVVSYTF. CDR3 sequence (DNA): TGTGCCAGCAGCTTCCCACAGGGGGTGGTGAGCTACACCTTC.

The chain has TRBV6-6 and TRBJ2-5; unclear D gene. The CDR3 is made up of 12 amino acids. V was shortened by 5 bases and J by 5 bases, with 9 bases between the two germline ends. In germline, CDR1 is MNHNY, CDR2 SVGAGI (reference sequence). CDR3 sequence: CASSLVRETQYF. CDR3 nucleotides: TGTGCCAGCAGTCTCGTACGGGAGACCCAGTACTTC.

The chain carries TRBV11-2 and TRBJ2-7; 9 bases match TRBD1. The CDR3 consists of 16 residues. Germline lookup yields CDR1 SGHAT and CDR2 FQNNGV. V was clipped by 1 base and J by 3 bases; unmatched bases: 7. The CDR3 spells CASSLGPSGQGYEQYF. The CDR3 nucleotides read TGTGCCAGCAGCTTAGGACCTTCGGGACAGGGCTACGAGCAGTACTTC.